This T cell receptor beta chain came from a study of blood T cell repertoires in COVID-19. The V end lost 7 bases, the J end lost 5 bases, and 11 bases lay between the germline ends. CDR1 and CDR2 (germline): SNHLY, FYNNEI. The CDR3 extends over 12 amino acids. Profiled with immunoSEQ multiplex PCR; TCRdb holds only in-frame clones, not every one. The repertoire holds about 160,000 clones, with about 80% as singletons. This clone was seen more than once but under ten times. The J gene is TRBJ2-5, the V gene TRBV2; no definite D call. Sequences were obtained from PBMCs or T cells enriched from blood (not recorded which). The TCR sequence derives from a woman aged 55-70 years who had recovered from COVID-19. The CDR3 DNA reads TGTGCCAGCACCCCGTACGAGGAGACCCAGTACTTC. This codes for CASTPYEETQYF.